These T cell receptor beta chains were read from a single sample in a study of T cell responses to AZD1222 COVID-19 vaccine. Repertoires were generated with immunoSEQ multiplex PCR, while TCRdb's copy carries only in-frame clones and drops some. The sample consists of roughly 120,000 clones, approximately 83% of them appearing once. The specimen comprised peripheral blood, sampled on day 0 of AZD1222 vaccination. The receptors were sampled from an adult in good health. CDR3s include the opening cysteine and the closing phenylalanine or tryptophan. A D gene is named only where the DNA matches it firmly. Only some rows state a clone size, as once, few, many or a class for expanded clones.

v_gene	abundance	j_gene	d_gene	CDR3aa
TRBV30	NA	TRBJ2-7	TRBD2	CAWPQLAGLYEQYF
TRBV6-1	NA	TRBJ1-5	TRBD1	CASSEPGQGTYRPQHF
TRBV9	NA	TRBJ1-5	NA	CASSVGSNSNQPQHF
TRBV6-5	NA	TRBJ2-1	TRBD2	CASSLTSGNEQFF
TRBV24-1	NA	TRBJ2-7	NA	CATSDSWTYEQYF
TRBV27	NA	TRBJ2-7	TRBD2	CASRSVASGDYEQYF
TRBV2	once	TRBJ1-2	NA	CASVAENYGYTF
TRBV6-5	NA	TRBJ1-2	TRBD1	CASRKGQGGYTF
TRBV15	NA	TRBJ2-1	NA	CATSRAAVDYNEQFF
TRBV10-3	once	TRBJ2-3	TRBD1	CAISESNRGLADTQYF
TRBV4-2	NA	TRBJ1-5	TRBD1	CASSQIVQGARNQPQHF
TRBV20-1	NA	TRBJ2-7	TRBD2	CSASSSGGYEQYF
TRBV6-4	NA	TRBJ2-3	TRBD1	CASSPHKGQGSDTQYF
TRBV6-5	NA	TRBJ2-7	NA	CASSYLVGSYEQYF
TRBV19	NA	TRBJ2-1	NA	CASSPPPPRGYNEQFF
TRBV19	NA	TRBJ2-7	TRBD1	CASSGTVGPYEQYF
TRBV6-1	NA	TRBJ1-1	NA	CASSESGVGTEAFF
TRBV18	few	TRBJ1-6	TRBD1	CASSSGQGNSPLHF
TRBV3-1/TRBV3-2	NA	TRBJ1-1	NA	CASSQGGGFNTEAFF
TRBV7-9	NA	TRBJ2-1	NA	CASSQDYEQFF
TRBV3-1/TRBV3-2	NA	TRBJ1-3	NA	CASSQGGGNTIYF
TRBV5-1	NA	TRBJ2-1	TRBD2	CASSLVPTSGGPLGGNEQFF
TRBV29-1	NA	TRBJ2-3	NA	CSVAGEQSTDTQYF
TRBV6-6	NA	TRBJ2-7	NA	CATSEGNYEQYF
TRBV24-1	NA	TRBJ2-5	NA	CATSDRQDQETQYF
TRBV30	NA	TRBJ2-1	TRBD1	CAWSLRGYNEQFF
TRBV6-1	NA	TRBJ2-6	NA	CASSEADSSGANVLTF
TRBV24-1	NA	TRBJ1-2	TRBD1	CATSDPGTAYGYTF
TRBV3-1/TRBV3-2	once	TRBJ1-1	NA	CASRGGILPWNTEAFF
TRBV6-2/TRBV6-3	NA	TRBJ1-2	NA	CASSYMGGPYGYTF
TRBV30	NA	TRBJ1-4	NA	CAWTGGPNEKLFF
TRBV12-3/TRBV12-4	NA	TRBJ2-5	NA	CASRNLEETQYF
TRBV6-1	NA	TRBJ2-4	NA	CASSVGQGSGLAKNIQYF
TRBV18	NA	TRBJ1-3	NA	CASSPLLAGNSGNTIYF
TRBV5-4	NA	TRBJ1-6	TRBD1	CASWDSLNSPLHF
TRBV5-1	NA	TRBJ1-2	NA	CASSLGTLNNYGYTF
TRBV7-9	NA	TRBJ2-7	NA	CASSPHDRRPYEQYF
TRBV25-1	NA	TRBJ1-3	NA	CASFAGGDSGNTIYF
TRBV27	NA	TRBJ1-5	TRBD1	CASRESGQEGYQPQHF
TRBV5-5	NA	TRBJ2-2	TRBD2	CASSLNGLATGELFF
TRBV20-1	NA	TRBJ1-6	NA	CSARDKSPLHF
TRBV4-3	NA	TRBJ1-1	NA	CASSQERGDRAFF